The sequence of this TCR beta chain was determined in a study of shared clonotypes between healthy human individuals. V shed 4 bases, J shed 0 bases, and the junction held 3 bases outside the gene matches. Germline values: CDR1 SGHRS, CDR2 YFSETQ. This CDR3 contains 15 residues. The table came from immunoSEQ multiplex PCR; TCRdb's copy has only in-frame clones and leaves some out. The table records about 1 million clones, more than 75% of them present only once. This clonotype originated in a man younger than 30 in good health. Some clones in this sample may be carry-over from other donors' samples. The chain couples TRBV5-1 to TRBJ2-1, with 8 bases identical to TRBD2. The material sequenced was memory CD4+ T cells from PBMCs. Subset given: CD45RA-negative fraction. The DNA for the CDR3 is TGCGCCAGCAGCGGAAGCGGGAGCTCCTACAATGAGCAGTTCTTC. This codes for CASSGSGSSYNEQFF.